These T cell receptor beta chains were read from a single sample in a study of cytomegalovirus exposure and HLA in healthy donors. Here immunoSEQ multiplex PCR was the method, and the copy in TCRdb shows in-frame clones only, minus some. This table holds about 180,000 clones, 60% to 85% found once. The specimen sequenced was PBMCs. The receptors were sampled from a man aged 18 to 30 in good health and CMV-seronegative. Each CDR3 is given with its conserved first and last residue. Fields, in order: clone size, D gene, V gene, J gene, CDR3 protein, CDR3 DNA. D genes are given only for firm matches. Clone size, where shown, is once, few, many, or a class for clones that have expanded.

>.|.|TRBV5-4|TRBJ1-2
CASSLGRDYGYTF
TGTGCCAGCAGCTTGGGCCGGGACTATGGCTACACCTTC
>.|TRBD2|TRBV19|TRBJ2-1
CASSIGGLAGPYNEQFF
TGTGCCAGTAGTATAGGAGGGCTAGCGGGACCTTACAATGAGCAGTTCTTC
>.|TRBD1|TRBV30|TRBJ1-2
CAWSRGRVYGYTF
TGTGCCTGGAGCAGGGGGCGCGTTTATGGCTACACCTTC
>few|TRBD1|TRBV7-2|TRBJ1-2
CASSPGQDGSPTNYGYTF
TGTGCCAGCAGCCCAGGACAGGATGGTTCACCCACTAACTATGGCTACACCTTC
>once|TRBD2|TRBV29-1|TRBJ2-5
CSGTSGGAFRETQYF
TGCAGCGGTACTAGCGGGGGGGCTTTTCGAGAGACCCAGTACTTC
>.|.|TRBV9|TRBJ1-2
CASSGRGTRGYTF
TGTGCCAGCAGCGGAAGGGGGACGCGAGGCTACACCTTC
>.|.|TRBV7-9|TRBJ1-3
CASTRKGGSGNTIYF
TGTGCCAGCACCAGAAAAGGGGGTTCTGGAAACACCATATATTTT
>.|TRBD2|TRBV28|TRBJ2-7
CASSFLAGDYEQYF
TGTGCCAGCAGTTTCTTAGCGGGAGATTACGAGCAGTACTTC
>.|.|TRBV7-9|TRBJ2-1
CASLPSPYNEQFF
TGTGCCAGCCTCCCCTCTCCCTACAATGAGCAGTTCTTC
>.|TRBD2|TRBV4-2|TRBJ2-5
CASSQELDPSGGAWETQYF
TGTGCCAGCAGCCAAGAATTGGATCCTAGCGGGGGGGCTTGGGAGACCCAGTACTTC